Shown below are 10 T cell receptor beta chains from a single sample sequenced in a study of regulatory T cells in long-lasting Graves disease listed by TCRdb under 2021. The library was obtained by multiplex PCR. TCRdb names Illumina HiSeq 4000 as the instrument used. iRepertoire HTBI primers and Arm-PCR amplification of CDR3 regions were used to construct TCR beta libraries. TCRdb reprocessed the public reads (quality trimming at Q25 with fastp, clone calling with MiXCR) and kept in-frame beta chains. Rows with one shared CDR3 protein collapse into an entry with the most common genes and DNA. The sample table holds a few hundred thousand distinct CDR3 sequences, of which approximately 23% were seen once. The ten biggest clones cover approximately 28% of the sample. The sample's time point, from its label and the paper: persistent/refractory GD, antithyroid drugs over 5 years with positive TRAb. RNA was extracted from PBMCs in TRIzol for both TCR sequencing and RNA sequencing.

The source was peripheral blood mononuclear cells (PBMCs), collected when the disease was refractory, from a patient treated with antithyroid drugs. The receptors shown here come from a woman in her thirties or forties with Graves disease. Donor details come from another sample of the same person, matched by shared clones.

This clonotype was recorded many times. One end of the junction is discordant with germline, which a read error may explain. The chain couples TRBV6-1 to TRBJ1-5, with 8 bases lining up with TRBD1. The V gene's germline CDR1 is MNHNS and CDR2 SASEGT. The CDR3 totals 15 residues. CDR3 DNA sequence: TGTGCCAGCAGTCAAGCGGACAGGGGCAATCAGCCCCAGCATTTT. Translated: CASSQADRGNQPQHF.

On this clonotype: This may arise from a read error, as a much more abundant clone is one base away. This chain connects TRBV7-9 to TRBJ1-2; TRBD1 aligns across 7 bases. The CDR3 totals 14 residues. The germline V gene has CDR1 SEHNR and CDR2 FQNEAQ (reference sequence). The CDR3 loop reads CASSFTGTDYGYAF. The CDR3, as DNA: TGTGCCAGCAGCTTCACCGGGACAGACTATGGCTACGCCTTC. The variable domain in full, completed from reference TRBV7-9 and TRBJ1-2, reads DTGVSQNPRHKITKRGQNVTFRCDPISEHNRLYWYRQTLGQGPEFLTYFQNEAQLEKSRLLSDRFSAERPKGSFSTLEIQRTEQGDSAMYLCASSFTGTDYGYAFGSGTRLTVV.

This chain uses TRBV9 with TRBJ2-5; 7 bases line up with TRBD2. The CDR3 is 14 amino acids. V shed 2 bases and J 5 bases; nucleotides not matched to a gene: 6. Per germline, CDR1 SGDLS and CDR2 YYNGEE. The CDR3 reads CASSVAGAGETQYF. CDR3 DNA: TGTGCCAGCAGCGTTGCGGGAGCAGGGGAGACCCAGTACTTC.

CDR3 in DNA: TGCAGTGCTAGCCTGAGGGGTTTGGAGACCCAGTACTTC. Encoded protein: CSASLRGLETQYF. The chain recombines TRBV20-1 with TRBJ2-5; D may match TRBD1 or TRBD2 (5 bases each). The CDR3 consists of 13 residues. CDR1 is DFQATT and CDR2 is SNEGSKA in the germline V gene (reference sequence). V was cut by 3 bases and J by 5 bases, with 13 bases left in between.

The chain recombines TRBV12-5 with TRBJ1-2, with D possibly TRBD1 on 5 matching bases. This CDR3 spans 15 amino acids. Trimming pared 3 bases from V and 4 bases from J, leaving 15 bases between. Germline lookup yields CDR1 LGHNT and CDR2 FRNRAP. The CDR3 sequence is CASGLPGGDLYGYTF. The CDR3, as DNA: TGTGCTAGTGGTTTACCCGGTGGGGACCTCTATGGCTACACCTTC.

This CDR3 reads CASSLPTSGRELRGNEQFF. The CDR3 DNA is TGTGCCAGCAGCTTACCCACTAGCGGGAGAGAGTTACGGGGCAATGAGCAGTTCTTC. The chain uses TRBV11-2 and TRBJ2-1; TRBD2 matches 11 bases. From germline, CDR1 is SGHAT and CDR2 FQNNGV. The trim removed 2 bases at V and 6 bases at J, leaving 15 bases unmatched. This CDR3 has 19 residues.

This clonotype was detected ten times or more. The rearrangement links TRBV28 to TRBJ1-2; possibly TRBD1 for D (5 bases). There are 13 residues in the CDR3. Germline CDR1 is MDHEN and CDR2 is SYDVKM. V dropped 8 bases and J dropped 0 bases, with 10 bases sitting between them. CDR3: CASVSGPNYGYTF. The DNA of the CDR3 is TGTGCCAGCGTCTCAGGGCCTAACTATGGCTACACCTTC.

Many counts were recorded for this clonotype. The chain is built from TRBV5-1 and TRBJ2-7, with 9 bases that match TRBD1. Trimming at V came to 1 base and at J to 1 base, leaving 6 bases not matched to a gene. This CDR3 spans 16 amino acids. The germline V gene has CDR1 SGHRS and CDR2 YFSETQ. The CDR3 loop is CASSLPGTGMSYEQYF. For the CDR3, the DNA is TGCGCCAGCAGCTTGCCCGGGACAGGGATGTCCTACGAGCAGTACTTC.

This clonotype was seen repeatedly, ten times or more. This chain links TRBV6-1 with TRBJ1-2, with TRBD1 identical over 8 bases. J was trimmed by 7 bases and V by 6 bases; bases with no gene match: 7. This CDR3 comprises 13 residues. The germline V gene encodes CDR1 MNHNS and CDR2 SASEGT. The CDR3 protein is CASSLQGGGGYTF. CDR3 sequence (DNA): TGTGCCAGCAGCCTACAGGGGGGGGGTGGCTACACCTTC.

The chain uses TRBV19 and TRBJ2-5; TRBD2 aligns across 8 bases. V was clipped by 9 bases and J by 4 bases; unmatched bases: 10. The CDR3 is 14 residues long. Germline V gene lookup returns CDR1 LNHDA and CDR2 SQIVND (reference sequence). DNA for the CDR3: TGTGCCAGCGGCTTCAGCGGGAGTCGAGAGACCCAGTACTTC. Translating it yields CASGFSGSRETQYF.